Below are 24 T cell receptor beta chains sequenced from a single sample in a study of blood T cell repertoires in COVID-19. TCRdb's table, derived via immunoSEQ multiplex PCR, lists solely in-frame clones and lacks some. The sample has 170,000 or so clones, approximately 81% seen once. The sample was peripheral blood. The receptors come from a man aged 18 to 30 with active or convalescent COVID-19.

The chain employs TRBV2 and TRBJ1-5; D is unresolved. Trimming left V 7 bases short and J 5 bases short, with 15 bases between. Germline CDR1 reads SNHLY; CDR2 reads FYNNEI. CDR3 length equals 14 residues. The CDR3 loop reads CASTSTRRDQPQHF. The CDR3 DNA reads TGTGCCAGCACCTCAACGCGGAGGGATCAGCCCCAGCATTTT. Full variable domain (missing parts from reference TRBV2 and TRBJ1-5): EPEVTQTPSHQVTQMGQEVILRCVPISNHLYFYWYRQILGQKVEFLVSFYNNEISEKSEIFDDQFSVERPDGSNFTLKIRSTKLEDSAMYFCASTSTRRDQPQHFGDGTRLSIL.

The chain recombines TRBV9 with TRBJ1-4; unclear D gene. The CDR3 is made up of 14 amino acids. Trimming left V 2 bases short and J 0 bases short, with 5 bases between. Germline lookup yields CDR1 SGDLS and CDR2 YYNGEE. The CDR3 protein is CASSVSATNEKLFF. CDR3 nucleotides: TGTGCCAGCAGCGTGTCAGCAACTAATGAAAAACTGTTTTTT. Full variable domain (rest looked up from reference TRBV9 and TRBJ1-4): DSGVTQTPKHLITATGQRVTLRCSPRSGDLSVYWYQQSLDQGLQFLIQYYNGEERAKGNILERFSAQQFPDLHSELNLSSLELGDSALYFCASSVSATNEKLFFGSGTQLSVL.

The chain carries TRBV28 and TRBJ1-2; TRBD1 aligns across 8 bases. This CDR3 has 14 amino acids. The germline gives CDR1 MDHEN, CDR2 SYDVKM. V gave up 6 bases and J gave up 9 bases; unmatched junction bases: 12. CDR3 coding DNA: TGTGCCAGCAGCTCTCTCGGGACAGGACTACGCTACACCTTC. Its protein product is CASSSLGTGLRYTF.

This chain joins TRBV7-9 and TRBJ2-7, with D possibly matching TRBD1 (6 bases). This CDR3 region has 15 residues. Germline CDR1 reads SEHNR; CDR2 reads FQNEAQ (reference sequence). V lost 6 bases, J lost 3 bases, and 18 bases lay in between. The CDR3 loop reads CASRESPGQGYEQYF. The CDR3 DNA reads as TGTGCCAGCAGAGAGAGTCCGGGACAAGGCTACGAGCAGTACTTC.

This sequence joins TRBV11-2 and TRBJ1-1, with TRBD1 as a possible D gene (5 bases). V shed 5 bases and J shed 3 bases, with 13 bases lying between them. Germline CDR1 and CDR2: SGHAT and FQNNGV. This CDR3 has 14 residues. The chain's CDR3 is CASSEQVAYTEAFF. For the CDR3, the DNA is TGTGCCAGCAGCGAACAGGTGGCCTACACTGAAGCTTTCTTT. The full variable domain, its missing parts supplied by reference TRBV11-2 and TRBJ1-1, is EAGVAQSPRYKIIEKRQSVAFWCNPISGHATLYWYQQILGQGPKLLIQFQNNGVVDDSQLPKDRFSAERLKGVDSTLKIQPAKLEDSAVYLCASSEQVAYTEAFFGQGTRLTVV.

V usage is TRBV6-7 and J usage is TRBJ2-4; no clear D gene. TRBV6-7 is an ORF, with its function uncertain. The CDR3 is made up of 13 amino acids. The V end lost 5 bases, the J end lost 9 bases, and 14 bases lay between the germline ends. CDR3 loop: CASSSSPPGIQYF. CDR3 bases: TGTGCCAGCAGTAGTTCTCCCCCGGGCATTCAGTACTTC.

V gene TRBV5-1 combines with J gene TRBJ2-3, with D perhaps matching TRBD2 (6 bases). CDR1 is SGHRS and CDR2 is YFSETQ in the germline V gene. CDR3 length: 17 residues. Between the trimmed V and J ends, which lost 1 base and 0 bases, there was a span of 15 bases. The CDR3 sequence is CASSLPSLGRSTDTQYF. The DNA of the CDR3 is TGCGCCAGCAGCTTGCCCTCTCTTGGGAGGAGCACAGATACGCAGTATTTT.

CDR3 sequence: CASSQFQGGYEQYF. The CDR3 DNA sequence: TGTGCCAGCAGCCAATTTCAGGGGGGCTACGAGCAGTACTTC. The V and J genes are TRBV3-1 (or the pseudogene TRBV3-2) and TRBJ2-7; tentatively, D is TRBD1 (7 bases). Germline loops: CDR1 LGHDT, CDR2 YNNKEL (reference sequence). The V end lost 2 bases, the J end lost 3 bases, and 11 bases lay between the germline ends. This CDR3 comprises 14 residues.

This clone occurred once. The chain links TRBV4-1 to TRBJ2-2; 9 bases are shared with TRBD1. Germline loops: CDR1 MGHRA, CDR2 YSYEKL. J lost 6 bases, V lost 3 bases, and 5 bases had no gene match. This CDR3 region has 15 residues. The CDR3 sequence: CASSQGQGWAGELFF. The CDR3 nucleotides are TGCGCCAGCAGCCAGGGACAGGGATGGGCCGGGGAGCTGTTTTTT.

The V gene is TRBV3-1 (or the pseudogene TRBV3-2), the J gene TRBJ2-5, with TRBD2 matching 14 bases. Germline assignment: CDR1 LGHDT and CDR2 YNNKEL (reference sequence). This CDR3 comprises 17 residues. V lost 4 bases and J lost 1; bases outside the gene matches: 5. The DNA of the CDR3 is TGTGCCAGCAGCCCTGGACTAGCGGGAGGACCCCAAGAGACCCAGTACTTC. It encodes CASSPGLAGGPQETQYF.

The rearrangement links TRBV11-3 to TRBJ1-6, with a possible D match to TRBD1 (6 bases). V was cut by 2 bases and J by 10 bases, with 9 bases left in between. CDR3 length equals 13 residues. CDR1 is SGHNT, CDR2 YENEEA, per germline. This chain's CDR3 is CASSLTGTSPLHF. CDR3 nucleotide sequence: TGTGCCAGCAGCTTAACAGGGACCTCACCCCTCCACTTT.

This sequence joins TRBV3-1 (or the pseudogene TRBV3-2) and TRBJ1-4; 9 bases map to TRBD1. This CDR3 has 16 amino acids. Germline V lookup: CDR1 LGHDT, CDR2 YNNKEL (reference sequence). V lost 1 base to trimming and J lost 3 bases; unmatched junction nucleotides: 3. The CDR3 nucleotides read TGTGCCAGCAGCCAAGCCACAGGGGGCTCTAATGAAAAACTGTTTTTT. Protein: CASSQATGGSNEKLFF.

The rearrangement joins TRBV6-5 to TRBJ2-1; D not resolved. The CDR3 covers 16 residues. V was clipped by 4 bases and J by 4 bases, with 17 bases between them. Per germline, CDR1 MNHEY and CDR2 SVGAGI. The CDR3 DNA sequence: TGTGCCAGCAGTTCGGCCAACTACCCGTTTTACAATGAGCAGTTCTTC. It specifies CASSSANYPFYNEQFF.

The genes are TRBV7-2 and TRBJ2-1; 7 bases align to TRBD1. There are 14 residues in the CDR3. V trimming: 5 bases; J trimming: 10 bases; junction bases outside the gene matches: 11. Germline CDR1 SGHTA, CDR2 FQGNSA. The CDR3 nucleotides read TGTGCCAGCAGCGCATTACAGGGGAGAGGGGAGCAGTTCTTC. This encodes CASSALQGRGEQFF.

About this clone: In the same sample, other DNA sequences code for this CDR3. The chain is built from TRBV24-1 and TRBJ1-2; D might be TRBD1 (5 bases). CDR3 length: 12 residues. V lost 3 bases to trimming and J lost 5 bases, with 6 bases between them. Per the germline V gene, CDR1 is KGHDR and CDR2 is SFDVKD. The CDR3 bases are TGTGCCACCAGTGATCCAGGGTATGGCTACACCTTC. Its protein product is CATSDPGYGYTF.

The V gene is TRBV5-6, the J gene TRBJ1-1; 8 nucleotides agree with TRBD1. Germline trimming cut 5 bases from V and 0 bases from J; bases unmatched to any gene: 9. The CDR3 sequence is 16 residues long. The germline CDR1 and CDR2 sequences are SGHDT and YYEEEE. For the CDR3, the DNA is TGTGCCAGCAGGGAGACTGGACAGGGCTTGAACACTGAAGCTTTCTTT. The encoded protein is CASRETGQGLNTEAFF. Drawing the rest from reference TRBV5-6 and TRBJ1-1, the complete variable domain is DAGVTQSPTHLIKTRGQQVTLRCSPKSGHDTVSWYQQALGQGPQFIFQYYEEEERQRGNFPDRFSGHQFPNYSSELNVNALLLGDSALYLCASRETGQGLNTEAFFGQGTRLTVV.

The genes are TRBV2 and TRBJ1-5; 9 nucleotides align to TRBD1. CDR1 and CDR2 (germline): SNHLY, FYNNEI. V lost 3 bases to trimming and J lost 5 bases; unmatched junction nucleotides: 8. The CDR3 contains 16 residues. The CDR3 sequence is CASSDSDRGLDQPQHF. The CDR3 DNA sequence: TGTGCCAGCAGTGATTCGGACAGGGGTTTGGATCAGCCCCAGCATTTT.

The genes are TRBV25-1 and TRBJ1-1, with 11 bases identical to TRBD1. CDR1 and CDR2 (germline): MGHDK, SYGVNS. This CDR3 contains 17 residues. The trim removed 2 bases at V and 2 bases at J, leaving 7 bases unmatched. The CDR3 DNA follows: TGTGCCAGCAGTGAACCGGGACAGGGGGTCTTTAACACTGAAGCTTTCTTT. It yields the protein CASSEPGQGVFNTEAFF.

This chain connects TRBV15 to TRBJ1-1, with D possibly matching TRBD1 (6 bases). The CDR3 totals 18 residues. Germline CDR1 reads LNHNV; CDR2 reads YYDKDF (reference sequence). Trimming shortened V by 0 bases and J by 4 bases, and 21 bases separated the two germline ends. CDR3 in DNA: TGTGCCACCAGCAGAGATCTTGGCAGGGGAAATCCTTCCACTGAAGCTTTCTTT. Translating it yields CATSRDLGRGNPSTEAFF.

The chain combines TRBV5-6 with TRBJ1-4; possibly TRBD1 for D (5 bases). V lost 0 bases and J 6 bases, leaving 9 bases between the germline ends. Germline values: CDR1 SGHDT, CDR2 YYEEEE. The CDR3 sequence is 14 residues long. The CDR3 is CASSLVGVYEKLFF. The CDR3 DNA sequence: TGTGCCAGCAGCTTGGTAGGGGTTTATGAAAAACTGTTTTTT.

The rearrangement uses TRBV2 and TRBJ2-2; D is unclear. V was clipped by 5 bases and J by 0 bases, with 13 bases between them. The CDR3 loop spans 16 amino acids. Germline values: CDR1 SNHLY, CDR2 FYNNEI. The chain's CDR3 is CASSPMSGTNTGELFF. In DNA, the CDR3 is TGTGCCAGCAGTCCGATGTCAGGAACGAACACCGGGGAGCTGTTTTTT. Looking up the rest from reference TRBV2 and TRBJ2-2 gives the full variable domain: EPEVTQTPSHQVTQMGQEVILRCVPISNHLYFYWYRQILGQKVEFLVSFYNNEISEKSEIFDDQFSVERPDGSNFTLKIRSTKLEDSAMYFCASSPMSGTNTGELFFGEGSRLTVL.

The V gene is TRBV18, the J gene TRBJ1-1; D not certain. The V and J ends lost 3 bases and 0 bases respectively, with 8 bases between them. The CDR3 spans 14 residues. Germline V gene sequence: CDR1 KGHSH, CDR2 LQKENI. CDR3 sequence: CASSPAGLNTEAFF. The CDR3 coding sequence is TGTGCCAGCTCACCGGCGGGGTTGAACACTGAAGCTTTCTTT.

The V call is TRBV19, the J call TRBJ2-1; tentative D call: TRBD2 (7 bases). V was shortened by 7 bases and J by 6 bases, with 19 bases between the two germline ends. Germline V gives CDR1 LNHDA, CDR2 SQIVND (reference sequence). CDR3 length: 15 amino acids. The CDR3 region is CASIKRGGPLNEQFF. The CDR3 DNA sequence: TGTGCCAGTATAAAGAGGGGGGGACCTCTCAATGAGCAGTTCTTC.

This clone has a handful of counts. The chain couples TRBV7-3 to TRBJ2-3; perhaps TRBD1 as D (5 bases). Germline CDR1 SGHTA, CDR2 FQGTGA. The CDR3 loop spans 12 amino acids. The V end was cut by 2 bases, the J end by 9 bases, with 9 bases between. CDR3 sequence reads: CASSLGAGTQYF. The CDR3 nucleotides are TGTGCCAGCAGCTTAGGGGCTGGCACGCAGTATTTT.